The rows below give T cell receptor beta chains drawn from one sample of a study of blood T cell repertoires in COVID-19. Produced via immunoSEQ multiplex PCR; TCRdb's table is partial and in-frame only. This table has under 100,000 clones, 87% appearing once. The sequencing sample was made of peripheral blood. All receptors come from a human donor in a cohort sampled during active COVID-19. CDR3s include the opening cysteine and the closing phenylalanine or tryptophan. D genes are given only for firm matches. Size values are once, few and many counts, or a class for expanded clones, and some rows have none.

j_gene: TRBJ2-7; v_gene: TRBV7-9; d_gene: TRBD1; abundance: .; CDR3nt: TGTGCCAGCAGCTCAGACAGGGGGCCCGACGAGCAGTACTTC; CDR3aa: CASSSDRGPDEQYF
j_gene: TRBJ1-2; v_gene: TRBV9; d_gene: .; abundance: .; CDR3nt: TGTGCCAGCAGCGTAGGAGACAAAAACTATGGCTACACCTTC; CDR3aa: CASSVGDKNYGYTF
j_gene: TRBJ1-3; v_gene: TRBV6-5; d_gene: TRBD1; abundance: .; CDR3nt: TGTGCCAGCAGTACAGGGCAGGGGGCTGGAAACACCATATATTTT; CDR3aa: CASSTGQGAGNTIYF
j_gene: TRBJ2-7; v_gene: TRBV5-8; d_gene: TRBD1; abundance: .; CDR3nt: TGTGCCAGCAGCGCCTCCGGGACAGTCGGCTACGAGCAGTACTTC; CDR3aa: CASSASGTVGYEQYF
j_gene: TRBJ2-3; v_gene: TRBV9; d_gene: .; abundance: .; CDR3nt: TGTGCCAGCACCGCCCTGGGAGTGGCGCAGTATTTT; CDR3aa: CASTALGVAQYF
j_gene: TRBJ2-2; v_gene: TRBV28; d_gene: .; abundance: .; CDR3nt: TGTGCCAGCAGGTGGGGCGGCAACACCGGGGAGCTGTTTTTT; CDR3aa: CASRWGGNTGELFF
j_gene: TRBJ2-7; v_gene: TRBV7-9; d_gene: .; abundance: .; CDR3nt: TGTGCCACCGCAGGGGGGAACTACGAGCAGTACTTC; CDR3aa: CATAGGNYEQYF
j_gene: TRBJ2-3; v_gene: TRBV9; d_gene: .; abundance: .; CDR3nt: TGTGCCAGCGGCAGGGGTACAGATACGCAGTATTTT; CDR3aa: CASGRGTDTQYF
j_gene: TRBJ1-5; v_gene: TRBV12-3/TRBV12-4; d_gene: TRBD1; abundance: .; CDR3nt: TGTGCCAGTGTGATGGGACAGGGACAGCCCCAGCATTTT; CDR3aa: CASVMGQGQPQHF
j_gene: TRBJ1-4; v_gene: TRBV7-2; d_gene: .; abundance: .; CDR3nt: TGTGCCAGCAGCCCCCACTGGACCGGGAAGGTGGGAAAACTGTTTTTT; CDR3aa: CASSPHWTGKVGKLFF
j_gene: TRBJ2-7; v_gene: TRBV7-2; d_gene: TRBD2; abundance: .; CDR3nt: TGTGCCAGCAGCTTACCCCGGGGGGGCCACGTCGAGCAGTACTTC; CDR3aa: CASSLPRGGHVEQYF
j_gene: TRBJ1-1; v_gene: TRBV7-9; d_gene: .; abundance: .; CDR3nt: TGTGCCAGCAGCCCTCACGGGAACACTGAAGCTTTCTTT; CDR3aa: CASSPHGNTEAFF
j_gene: TRBJ2-1; v_gene: TRBV18; d_gene: TRBD2; abundance: .; CDR3nt: TGTGCCAGCTCACCGGTCGCGGGGGTAGGCAATGAGCAGTTCTTC; CDR3aa: CASSPVAGVGNEQFF
j_gene: TRBJ1-5; v_gene: TRBV28; d_gene: .; abundance: .; CDR3nt: TGTGCCAGCAGTGGACAGATGAGCAATCAGCCCCAGCATTTT; CDR3aa: CASSGQMSNQPQHF
j_gene: TRBJ2-2; v_gene: TRBV11-3; d_gene: .; abundance: .; CDR3nt: TGTGCCAGCAGCTTAGGGTCTGGCGGGGGCAGTATCACCGGGGAGCTGTTTTTT; CDR3aa: CASSLGSGGGSITGELFF
j_gene: TRBJ1-1; v_gene: TRBV7-8; d_gene: .; abundance: .; CDR3nt: TGTGCCAGCAGCTCCGGTAGGAACACTGAAGCTTTCTTT; CDR3aa: CASSSGRNTEAFF
j_gene: TRBJ2-7; v_gene: TRBV28; d_gene: TRBD2; abundance: .; CDR3nt: TGTGCCAGTGGACTAGCCTACGAGCAGTACTTC; CDR3aa: CASGLAYEQYF
j_gene: TRBJ1-1; v_gene: TRBV5-1; d_gene: .; abundance: .; CDR3nt: TGCGCCAGCAGACCACAGGGAAACACTGAAGCTTTCTTT; CDR3aa: CASRPQGNTEAFF
j_gene: TRBJ2-6; v_gene: TRBV20-1; d_gene: .; abundance: .; CDR3nt: TGCAGTGCTAGTCTGTCAGGGACTGGGGCCAACGTCCTGACTTTC; CDR3aa: CSASLSGTGANVLTF
j_gene: TRBJ1-5; v_gene: TRBV20-1; d_gene: .; abundance: few; CDR3nt: TGCAGTGCTAGTTCGAGGGCCGGCAATAGCAATCAGCCCCAGCATTTT; CDR3aa: CSASSRAGNSNQPQHF
j_gene: TRBJ2-7; v_gene: TRBV6-5; d_gene: TRBD2; abundance: .; CDR3nt: TGTGCCAGCATGCGGGGGGCGCGGGAGCAGTACTTC; CDR3aa: CASMRGAREQYF
j_gene: TRBJ1-2; v_gene: TRBV5-6; d_gene: .; abundance: .; CDR3nt: TGTGCCAGCAGCAGGGGCAACTATGGCTACACCTTC; CDR3aa: CASSRGNYGYTF
j_gene: TRBJ2-2; v_gene: TRBV4-3; d_gene: .; abundance: .; CDR3nt: TGCGCCAGCAGCCAAGACGAGGGGGGGCAAACCGGGGAGCTGTTTTTT; CDR3aa: CASSQDEGGQTGELFF
j_gene: TRBJ2-3; v_gene: TRBV28; d_gene: .; abundance: .; CDR3nt: TGTGCCAGCAGTCTACCCGCGGACACCGTGCTTCAGTATTTT; CDR3aa: CASSLPADTVLQYF
j_gene: TRBJ2-7; v_gene: TRBV16; d_gene: .; abundance: .; CDR3nt: TGTGCCAGCAGCCACCGGAGCAGTTCCTCCTACGAGCAGTACTTC; CDR3aa: CASSHRSSSSYEQYF
j_gene: TRBJ1-5; v_gene: TRBV7-9; d_gene: .; abundance: once; CDR3nt: TGTGCCAGCAGCTTAATCGGCGGAGGGCAGCCCCAGCATTTT; CDR3aa: CASSLIGGGQPQHF
j_gene: TRBJ1-2; v_gene: TRBV7-2; d_gene: .; abundance: .; CDR3nt: TGTGCCAGCAGCCCCGGGGGGGGGAACTATGGCTACACCTTC; CDR3aa: CASSPGGGNYGYTF
j_gene: TRBJ2-1; v_gene: TRBV29-1; d_gene: .; abundance: .; CDR3nt: TGCAGCGTTGGCGGGACTCACAGCAATGAGCAGTTCTTC; CDR3aa: CSVGGTHSNEQFF
j_gene: TRBJ2-1; v_gene: TRBV30; d_gene: TRBD1; abundance: .; CDR3nt: TGTGCCTGGAGTGAACAGGGGGATGAGCAGTTCTTC; CDR3aa: CAWSEQGDEQFF
j_gene: TRBJ1-1; v_gene: TRBV3-1/TRBV3-2; d_gene: .; abundance: .; CDR3nt: TGTGCCAGCAGCCAATTCCGTTTCGGGGGGACCTTGAACACTGAAGCTTTCTTT; CDR3aa: CASSQFRFGGTLNTEAFF
j_gene: TRBJ2-2; v_gene: TRBV3-1/TRBV3-2; d_gene: .; abundance: .; CDR3nt: TGTGCCAGCAGGACGGGGGAGGCAACCGGGGAGCTGTTTTTT; CDR3aa: CASRTGEATGELFF
j_gene: TRBJ2-7; v_gene: TRBV4-2; d_gene: TRBD2; abundance: few; CDR3nt: TGTGCCAGCAGCCAAGGGACTAGCGGGACACACCAGGTCAACGAGCAGTACTTC; CDR3aa: CASSQGTSGTHQVNEQYF
j_gene: TRBJ1-1; v_gene: TRBV4-3; d_gene: TRBD1; abundance: .; CDR3nt: TGCGCCAGCAGCCACGATACAGGGGGTCCTGAAGCTTTCTTT; CDR3aa: CASSHDTGGPEAFF
j_gene: TRBJ1-1; v_gene: TRBV9; d_gene: .; abundance: .; CDR3nt: TGTGCCAGCAGCGTGTACGGTAACACTGAAGCTTTCTTT; CDR3aa: CASSVYGNTEAFF
j_gene: TRBJ1-1; v_gene: TRBV5-4; d_gene: TRBD1; abundance: .; CDR3nt: TGTGCCAGCAGCTTGCGCCAGGGGGCAGGTGGGACTGAAGCTTTCTTT; CDR3aa: CASSLRQGAGGTEAFF
j_gene: TRBJ2-7; v_gene: TRBV5-8; d_gene: TRBD2; abundance: once; CDR3nt: TGTGCCAGCAGCGATCCTAGCGGGGGTCACTACGAGCAGTACTTC; CDR3aa: CASSDPSGGHYEQYF
j_gene: TRBJ1-2; v_gene: TRBV3-1/TRBV3-2; d_gene: .; abundance: .; CDR3nt: TGTGCCAGCAGCCAAGATCCTGGGGGCGTCTCCTATGGCTACACCTTC; CDR3aa: CASSQDPGGVSYGYTF
j_gene: TRBJ2-2; v_gene: TRBV3-1/TRBV3-2; d_gene: .; abundance: .; CDR3nt: TGTGCCAGCAGCGTAAACACCGGGGAGCTGTTTTTT; CDR3aa: CASSVNTGELFF
j_gene: TRBJ1-3; v_gene: TRBV5-4; d_gene: TRBD1; abundance: .; CDR3nt: TGTGCCAGCAGTCAGACTCAGGGGGCCTCTGGAAACACCATATATTTT; CDR3aa: CASSQTQGASGNTIYF
j_gene: TRBJ1-3; v_gene: TRBV2; d_gene: TRBD1; abundance: .; CDR3nt: TGTGCCAGCAGAGACAGGGCTGGAAACACCATATATTTT; CDR3aa: CASRDRAGNTIYF
j_gene: TRBJ2-3; v_gene: TRBV10-1; d_gene: TRBD1; abundance: once; CDR3nt: TGCGCCAGCAGTGACGGCGACGGACAGGGTTTAGCAGATACGCAGTATTTT; CDR3aa: CASSDGDGQGLADTQYF
j_gene: TRBJ1-6; v_gene: TRBV7-9; d_gene: TRBD1; abundance: few; CDR3nt: TGTGCCAGCAGTGGACAGGGGCTAACACCCCTCCACTTT; CDR3aa: CASSGQGLTPLHF
j_gene: TRBJ1-2; v_gene: TRBV4-2; d_gene: .; abundance: .; CDR3nt: TGTGCCAGCAGCACCGAGTCCGGGAACGGCTACACCTTC; CDR3aa: CASSTESGNGYTF
j_gene: TRBJ2-5; v_gene: TRBV9; d_gene: TRBD2; abundance: .; CDR3nt: TGTGCCAGCAGCGTAGACCCAGCGGGGGGGCCGGTTGGGGAGACCCAGTACTTC; CDR3aa: CASSVDPAGGPVGETQYF
j_gene: TRBJ1-5; v_gene: TRBV30; d_gene: .; abundance: .; CDR3nt: TGTGCCTGGAGGAGAAATAGCAATCAGCCCCAGCATTTT; CDR3aa: CAWRRNSNQPQHF
j_gene: TRBJ1-5; v_gene: TRBV9; d_gene: .; abundance: .; CDR3nt: TGTGCCAGCAGCGTAGGGGGCCTCAATCAGCCCCAGCATTTT; CDR3aa: CASSVGGLNQPQHF
j_gene: TRBJ2-1; v_gene: TRBV6-6; d_gene: TRBD2; abundance: .; CDR3nt: TGTGCCAGCAGTTACGGACTAGCGGGGGGTCTGAGTGAGCAGTTCTTC; CDR3aa: CASSYGLAGGLSEQFF
j_gene: TRBJ2-2; v_gene: TRBV7-9; d_gene: TRBD2; abundance: .; CDR3nt: TGTGCCAGCAGACATAGCGGGGGAGCGAACACCGGGGAGCTGTTTTTT; CDR3aa: CASRHSGGANTGELFF
j_gene: TRBJ1-1; v_gene: TRBV5-8; d_gene: .; abundance: .; CDR3nt: TGTGCCAGCAGGTCAATTCGGGGGATGAACACTGAAGCTTTCTTT; CDR3aa: CASRSIRGMNTEAFF
j_gene: TRBJ2-7; v_gene: TRBV4-1; d_gene: .; abundance: .; CDR3nt: TGCGCCAGCAGCCAGACTGAGAATTACGAGCAGTACTTC; CDR3aa: CASSQTENYEQYF
j_gene: TRBJ2-3; v_gene: TRBV4-1; d_gene: TRBD1; abundance: .; CDR3nt: TGCGCCAGCAGCCTACGGACAGGGCCATTCACAGATACGCAGTATTTT; CDR3aa: CASSLRTGPFTDTQYF
j_gene: TRBJ2-3; v_gene: TRBV11-2; d_gene: .; abundance: .; CDR3nt: TGTGCCAGCAGCCTAGTCCAGTATACGCAGTATTTT; CDR3aa: CASSLVQYTQYF
j_gene: TRBJ1-1; v_gene: TRBV19; d_gene: .; abundance: .; CDR3nt: TGTGCCAGTAGTATGGGCATGAACACTGAAGCTTTCTTT; CDR3aa: CASSMGMNTEAFF
j_gene: TRBJ1-6; v_gene: TRBV27; d_gene: TRBD1; abundance: .; CDR3nt: TGTGCCAGCAGTACCAGGACAGGATCTTCACCCCTCCACTTT; CDR3aa: CASSTRTGSSPLHF
j_gene: TRBJ2-1; v_gene: TRBV5-1; d_gene: .; abundance: .; CDR3nt: TGCGCCAGCAGCCCCGGGTCCTACAACTACAATGAGCAGTTCTTC; CDR3aa: CASSPGSYNYNEQFF
j_gene: TRBJ1-1; v_gene: TRBV7-3; d_gene: TRBD1; abundance: .; CDR3nt: TGTGCCAGCAGCCGGAGACAGGGCACTGAAGCTTTCTTT; CDR3aa: CASSRRQGTEAFF
j_gene: TRBJ1-4; v_gene: TRBV28; d_gene: TRBD1; abundance: few; CDR3nt: TGTGCCAGCCTATTCCTGCGACAGGGGGTTAAAGACCGCTTTTTT; CDR3aa: CASLFLRQGVKDRFF
j_gene: TRBJ1-5; v_gene: TRBV19; d_gene: .; abundance: .; CDR3nt: TGTGCCAGTAGTATTACCGGGACTCAATCGGATAGCAATCAGCCCCAGCATTTT; CDR3aa: CASSITGTQSDSNQPQHF
j_gene: TRBJ2-5; v_gene: TRBV7-8; d_gene: TRBD2; abundance: .; CDR3nt: TGTGCCAGCAGTCGGGGACTAGCGGGGGGCGAAGAGACCCAGTACTTC; CDR3aa: CASSRGLAGGEETQYF